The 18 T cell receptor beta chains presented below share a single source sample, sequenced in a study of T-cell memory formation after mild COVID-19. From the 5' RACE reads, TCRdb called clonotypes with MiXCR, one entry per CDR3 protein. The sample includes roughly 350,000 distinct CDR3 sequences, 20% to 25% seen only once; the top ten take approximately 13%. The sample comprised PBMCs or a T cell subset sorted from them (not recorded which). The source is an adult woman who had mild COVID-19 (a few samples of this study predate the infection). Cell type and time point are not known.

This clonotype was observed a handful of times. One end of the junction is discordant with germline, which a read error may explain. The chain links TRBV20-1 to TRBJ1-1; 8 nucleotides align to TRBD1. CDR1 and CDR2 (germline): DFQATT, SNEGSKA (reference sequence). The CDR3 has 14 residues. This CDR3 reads CSARARTGGTEAFF. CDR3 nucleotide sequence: TGCAGTGCCAGAGCACGAACAGGGGGCACTGAAGCTTTCTTT.

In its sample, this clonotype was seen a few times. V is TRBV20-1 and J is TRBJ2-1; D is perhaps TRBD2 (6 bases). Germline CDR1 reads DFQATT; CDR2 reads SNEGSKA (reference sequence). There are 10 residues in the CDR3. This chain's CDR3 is CRPGLLGQFF. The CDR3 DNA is TGCAGGCCGGGACTCCTGGGGCAGTTCTTC.

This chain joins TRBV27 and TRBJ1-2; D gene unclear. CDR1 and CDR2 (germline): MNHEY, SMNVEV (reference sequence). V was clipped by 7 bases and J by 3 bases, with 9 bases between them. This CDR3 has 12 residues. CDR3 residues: CASIGQYYGYTF. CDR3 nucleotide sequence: TGTGCCAGCATAGGGCAGTACTATGGCTACACCTTC.

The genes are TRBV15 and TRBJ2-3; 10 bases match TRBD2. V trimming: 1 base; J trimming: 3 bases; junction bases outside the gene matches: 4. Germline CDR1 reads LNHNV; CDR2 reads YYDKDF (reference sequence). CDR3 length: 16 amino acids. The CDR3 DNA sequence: TGTGCCACCAGCAGAGGACGTAGCGGGAGGACAGATACGCAGTATTTT. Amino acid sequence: CATSRGRSGRTDTQYF.

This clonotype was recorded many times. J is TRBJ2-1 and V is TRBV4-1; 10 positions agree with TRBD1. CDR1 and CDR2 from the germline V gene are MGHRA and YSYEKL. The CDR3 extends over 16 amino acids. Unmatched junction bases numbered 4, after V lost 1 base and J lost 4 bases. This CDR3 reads CASSQGRGQGYNEQFF. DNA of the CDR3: TGCGCCAGCAGCCAAGGTCGGGGACAGGGGTACAATGAGCAGTTCTTC.

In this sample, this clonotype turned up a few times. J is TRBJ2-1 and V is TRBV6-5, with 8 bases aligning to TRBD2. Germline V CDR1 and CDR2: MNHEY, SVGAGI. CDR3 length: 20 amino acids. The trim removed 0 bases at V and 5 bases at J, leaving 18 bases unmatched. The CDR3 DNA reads TGTGCCAGCAGTTACTCGAGGACTAGCATGACTCGGGACTTAAACAATGAGCAGTTCTTC. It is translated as CASSYSRTSMTRDLNNEQFF.

The CDR3 sequence is CAIDRVISYEQYF. DNA for the CDR3: TGTGCCATCGACAGGGTCATCTCCTACGAGCAGTACTTC. This chain links TRBV30 with TRBJ2-7; 7 nucleotides agree with TRBD1. Per germline, CDR1 GTSNPN and CDR2 SVGIG (reference sequence). V dropped 8 bases and J dropped 0; count of bases not matched to a gene: 7. This CDR3 is built from 13 residues.

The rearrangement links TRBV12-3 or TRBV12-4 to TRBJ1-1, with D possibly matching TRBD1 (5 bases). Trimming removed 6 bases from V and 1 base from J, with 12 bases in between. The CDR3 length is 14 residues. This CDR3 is CASRKSGGNTEAFF. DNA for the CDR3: TGTGCCAGCAGGAAAAGTGGGGGGAACACTGAAGCTTTCTTT.

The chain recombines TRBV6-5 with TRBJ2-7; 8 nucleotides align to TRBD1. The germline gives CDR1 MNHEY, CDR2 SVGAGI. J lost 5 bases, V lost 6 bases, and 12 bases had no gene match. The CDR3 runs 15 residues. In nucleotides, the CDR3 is TGTGCCAGCAGCCCACCTCCGGGACAGGCCGACGAGCAGTACTTC. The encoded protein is CASSPPPGQADEQYF.

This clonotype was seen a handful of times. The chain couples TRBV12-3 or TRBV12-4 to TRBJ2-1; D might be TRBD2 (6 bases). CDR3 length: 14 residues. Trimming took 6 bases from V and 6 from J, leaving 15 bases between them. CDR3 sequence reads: CASSRGASVNEQFF. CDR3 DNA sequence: TGTGCCAGCAGCCGCGGCGCTAGCGTCAATGAGCAGTTCTTC.

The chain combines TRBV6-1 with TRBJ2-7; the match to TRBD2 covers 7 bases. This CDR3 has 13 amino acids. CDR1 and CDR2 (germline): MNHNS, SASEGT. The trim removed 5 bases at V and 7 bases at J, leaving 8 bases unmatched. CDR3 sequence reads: CASSSSGAGEQYF. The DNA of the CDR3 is TGTGCCAGCAGTTCTAGCGGCGCGGGGGAGCAGTACTTC.

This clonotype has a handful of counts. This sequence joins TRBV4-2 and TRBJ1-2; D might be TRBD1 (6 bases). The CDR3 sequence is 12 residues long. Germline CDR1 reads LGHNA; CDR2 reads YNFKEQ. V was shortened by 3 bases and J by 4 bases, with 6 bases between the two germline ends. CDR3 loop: CASSQGAYGYTF. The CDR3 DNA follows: TGTGCCAGCAGCCAGGGGGCCTATGGCTACACCTTC.

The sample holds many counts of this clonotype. The CDR3 DNA is TGCAGTGCTAGAGATGGGAGGGGAGTTGCGGAGCAGTTCTTC. Amino acid sequence: CSARDGRGVAEQFF. V gene TRBV20-1 combines with J gene TRBJ2-1, with 7 bases that match TRBD2. CDR3 length: 14 residues. CDR1 and CDR2 from the germline V gene are DFQATT and SNEGSKA (reference sequence). V dropped 0 bases and J dropped 10; count of bases not matched to a gene: 9.

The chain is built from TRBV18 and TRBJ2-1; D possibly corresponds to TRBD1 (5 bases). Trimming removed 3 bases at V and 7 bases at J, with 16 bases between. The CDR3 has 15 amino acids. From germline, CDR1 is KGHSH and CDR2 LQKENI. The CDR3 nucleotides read TGTGCCAGCTCACCTCGGCAGGGTATGGAGAATGAGCAGTTCTTC. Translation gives CASSPRQGMENEQFF.

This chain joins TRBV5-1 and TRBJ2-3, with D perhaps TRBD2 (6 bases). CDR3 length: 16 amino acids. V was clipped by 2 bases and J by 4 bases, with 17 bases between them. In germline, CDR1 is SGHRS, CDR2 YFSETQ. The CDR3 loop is CASSFGDLEGPDTQYF. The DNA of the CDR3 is TGCGCCAGCAGCTTTGGAGACCTGGAGGGACCAGATACGCAGTATTTT.

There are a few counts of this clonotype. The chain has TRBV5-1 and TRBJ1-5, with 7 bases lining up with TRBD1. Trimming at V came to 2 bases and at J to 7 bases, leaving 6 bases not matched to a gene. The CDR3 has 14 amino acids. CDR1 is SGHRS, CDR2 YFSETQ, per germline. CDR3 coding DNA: TGCGCCAGCAGCTTAGAGGGGGCGAACCAGCCCCAGCATTTT. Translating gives CASSLEGANQPQHF.

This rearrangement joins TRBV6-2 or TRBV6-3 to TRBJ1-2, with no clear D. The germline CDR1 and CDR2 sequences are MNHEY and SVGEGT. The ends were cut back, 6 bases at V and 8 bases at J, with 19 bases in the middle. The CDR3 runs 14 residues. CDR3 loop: CASRYTEGLFGYTF. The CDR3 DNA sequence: TGTGCCAGCAGGTACACTGAGGGTCTCTTCGGCTACACCTTC.

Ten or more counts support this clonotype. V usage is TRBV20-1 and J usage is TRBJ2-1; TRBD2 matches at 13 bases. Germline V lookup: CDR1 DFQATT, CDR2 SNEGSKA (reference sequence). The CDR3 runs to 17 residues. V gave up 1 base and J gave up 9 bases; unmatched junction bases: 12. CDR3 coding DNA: TGCAGTGCTAGAGCGGGAACTAGCGGGAGGGCCAGTCGTGAGCAGTTCTTC. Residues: CSARAGTSGRASREQFF.